The 18 T cell receptor beta chains below come from one sample, sequenced in a study of T cells after yellow fever vaccination. TCRdb reprocessed the 5' RACE reads with MiXCR, giving one entry per CDR3 protein. This sample has a few hundred thousand distinct CDR3 sequences, with 6% to 7.5% found just once. The material was CD4+ T cells sorted from PBMCs, obtained 15 days after the yellow fever booster vaccination. The receptors derive from a young man who received the YFV17D yellow fever vaccine.

This clonotype appeared a few times. The J gene is TRBJ2-3, the V gene TRBV12-3 or TRBV12-4; D is possibly TRBD2 (6 bases). V lost 3 bases, J lost 3 bases, and 10 bases lay in between. The CDR3 is 14 residues long. CDR3 nucleotide sequence: TGTGCCAGCAGTTTGTGGGGGAGGACAGATACGCAGTATTTT. Amino acids: CASSLWGRTDTQYF.

This clonotype showed up just a few times. The V call is TRBV3-1, the J call TRBJ2-1; TRBD2 matches 9 bases. Germline V gives CDR1 LGHDT, CDR2 YNNKEL (reference sequence). The CDR3 totals 16 residues. V lost 4 bases, J lost 9 bases, and 13 bases stayed unmatched. The CDR3 is CASSLGTGLALGEQFF. CDR3 sequence (DNA): TGTGCCAGCAGCCTAGGGACCGGACTAGCGCTCGGTGAGCAGTTCTTC.

Ten or more counts support this clonotype. V gene TRBV5-1 combines with J gene TRBJ2-7; D might be TRBD1 (6 bases). The V end lost 2 bases, the J end lost 4 bases, and 7 bases lay between the germline ends. This CDR3 comprises 12 residues. Germline values: CDR1 SGHRS, CDR2 YFSETQ. The CDR3 DNA reads TGCGCCAGCAGCTTTACAGGGTACGAGCAGTACTTC. Protein product: CASSFTGYEQYF.

This clonotype was picked up many times. One end of the junction fails to match germline, which may point to a read error. This chain joins TRBV7-7 and TRBJ2-3; 8 nucleotides match TRBD2. The CDR3 consists of 14 residues. Germline V gene data show CDR1 as SSHAT and CDR2 as FNYEAQ (reference sequence). In DNA, the CDR3 is TGTGCTAGCAGCCCAGCGGGAGTTGTAGCAACGCAGTATTTT. It translates to CASSPAGVVATQYF.

The table lists this clonotype with many counts. The CDR3 spells CASSPGLGYTF. The CDR3 DNA follows: TGTGCCAGCAGTCCGGGACTTGGCTACACCTTC. J is TRBJ1-2 and V is TRBV12-3 or TRBV12-4, with D perhaps matching TRBD1 (5 bases). Trimming removed 5 bases from V and 7 bases from J, with 8 bases in between. The CDR3 length is 11 residues.

This clonotype was seen more than once but under ten times. The chain carries TRBV5-1 and TRBJ2-3; D assignment may be TRBD1 or TRBD2 (8 bases each). Trimming left V 4 bases short and J 1 base short, with 19 bases between. Per germline, CDR1 SGHRS and CDR2 YFSETQ. CDR3 length: 17 amino acids. This CDR3 reads CASSARGGQDRTDTQYF. In DNA, the CDR3 is TGCGCCAGCAGCGCCCGGGGGGGACAGGACCGCACAGATACGCAGTATTTT.

The rearrangement uses TRBV7-8 and TRBJ1-1; D uncertain. There are 13 residues in the CDR3. Germline assignment: CDR1 SGHVS and CDR2 FQNEAQ. With 3 bases removed from V and 6 bases from J, the gap between germline ends came to 11 bases. Written as DNA, the CDR3 is TGTGCCAGCAGCTTCCTTGATGGCGCTGAAGCTTTCTTT. As protein: CASSFLDGAEAFF.

The chain recombines TRBV5-1 with TRBJ2-5; a weak D match, TRBD2 (6 bases). The CDR3 totals 16 residues. V was cut by 0 bases and J by 7 bases, with 19 bases left in between. The germline V gene has CDR1 SGHRS and CDR2 YFSETQ. The CDR3 DNA sequence: TGCGCCAGCAGCTTGGAAGTAGCGGACCGTTTAGGGACCCAGTACTTC. It is translated as CASSLEVADRLGTQYF.

DNA of the CDR3: TGCAGTGCTAGGGGGGGGCGCCTTAGCACAGATACGCAGTATTTT. It yields the protein CSARGGRLSTDTQYF. This chain connects TRBV20-1 to TRBJ2-3; tentative D call: TRBD2 (7 bases). The length of the CDR3 is 15 residues. Germline lookup yields CDR1 DFQATT and CDR2 SNEGSKA (reference sequence). Trimming cost V 3 bases and J 0 bases, with 13 bases left between them.

This clonotype came up many times. The J gene is TRBJ2-1, the V gene TRBV6-1; 8 bases align to TRBD2. CDR3 size: 16 residues. The germline V gene has CDR1 MNHNS and CDR2 SASEGT. With V trimmed by 7 bases and J by 2 bases, 10 bases remained unmatched. Here the CDR3 reads CASTPSGTSPYNEQFF. The CDR3 DNA reads as TGTGCCAGCACCCCCTCCGGGACTAGTCCCTACAATGAGCAGTTCTTC.

This clonotype was seen ten or more times. The chain links TRBV20-1 to TRBJ2-1, with unresolved D. The V end lost 3 bases, the J end lost 0 bases, and 9 bases lay between the germline ends. The V gene's germline CDR1 is DFQATT and CDR2 SNEGSKA (reference sequence). The CDR3 sequence is 14 residues long. CDR3 loop: CSASQGPSYNEQFF. DNA for the CDR3: TGCAGTGCTAGCCAAGGGCCCTCCTACAATGAGCAGTTCTTC.

At least ten counts were recorded for this clonotype. The chain recombines TRBV15 with TRBJ1-4; D perhaps matches TRBD1 (6 bases). V lost 3 bases, J lost 4 bases, and 12 bases lay in between. CDR1 and CDR2 (germline): LNHNV, YYDKDF (reference sequence). The CDR3 runs to 15 residues. CDR3 nucleotides: TGTGCCACCAGCAGGAAGACAGGTTATAATGAAAAACTGTTTTTT. Its translation is CATSRKTGYNEKLFF.

The chain links TRBV20-1 to TRBJ1-4, with TRBD1 matching 9 bases. The CDR3 totals 12 residues. V was pared by 6 bases and J by 6 bases, with 2 bases of the junction left unmatched. Germline loops: CDR1 DFQATT, CDR2 SNEGSKA (reference sequence). The CDR3 loop reads CSARDRDEKLFF. In nucleotides, the CDR3 is TGCAGTGCCCGGGACAGGGATGAAAAACTGTTTTTT.

This clonotype was counted a few times. This rearrangement joins TRBV18 to TRBJ2-4, with 9 bases aligning to TRBD1. Germline V gives CDR1 KGHSH, CDR2 LQKENI. This CDR3 is 13 amino acids long. Germline trimming cut 5 bases from V and 6 bases from J; bases unmatched to any gene: 2. CDR3 loop: CASSSGQGNIQYF. DNA of the CDR3: TGTGCCAGCTCATCGGGACAGGGAAACATTCAGTACTTC.

This clonotype was seen more than once but under ten times. The rearrangement joins TRBV5-4 to TRBJ2-2, with TRBD2 matching 8 bases. There are 16 residues in the CDR3. CDR1 and CDR2 (germline): SGHNT, YYREEE (reference sequence). V trimming: 4 bases; J trimming: 3 bases; junction bases outside the gene matches: 8. The CDR3 sequence is CASSIHRGGYTGELFF. The CDR3 DNA sequence: TGTGCCAGCAGCATACACCGGGGGGGCTACACCGGGGAGCTGTTTTTT. The variable domain in full, completed from reference TRBV5-4 and TRBJ2-2, reads ETGVTQSPTHLIKTRGQQVTLRCSSQSGHNTVSWYQQALGQGPQFIFQYYREEENGRGNFPPRFSGLQFPNYSSELNVNALELDDSALYLCASSIHRGGYTGELFFGEGSRLTVL.

This clonotype occurred many times. V usage is TRBV5-1 and J usage is TRBJ2-5, with D possibly matching TRBD1 (5 bases). The CDR3 contains 14 residues. The germline CDR1 and CDR2 sequences are SGHRS and YFSETQ. The V and J ends lost 0 bases and 4 bases respectively, with 10 bases between them. The CDR3 loop is CASSLVRDGETQYF. The CDR3 DNA reads TGCGCCAGCAGCTTGGTCAGGGATGGAGAGACCCAGTACTTC. Combining the CDR3 with reference TRBV5-1 and TRBJ2-5 gives the whole variable domain KAGVTQTPRYLIKTRGQQVTLSCSPISGHRSVSWYQQTPGQGLQFLFEYFSETQRNKGNFPGRFSGRQFSNSRSEMNVSTLELGDSALYLCASSLVRDGETQYFGPGTRLLVL.

This clonotype showed up many times. This rearrangement joins TRBV12-3 or TRBV12-4 to TRBJ2-1, with 11 nucleotides matching TRBD2. V trimming: 4 bases; J trimming: 6 bases; junction bases outside the gene matches: 5. The CDR3 is made up of 15 amino acids. The CDR3 sequence is CASSYRSGRVNEQFF. CDR3 coding DNA: TGTGCCAGCAGTTACCGTAGCGGGAGGGTCAATGAGCAGTTCTTC.

This clonotype was counted only a few times. This chain uses TRBV28 with TRBJ2-1, with D maybe TRBD2 (6 bases). Germline V lookup: CDR1 MDHEN, CDR2 SYDVKM. This CDR3 is built from 16 residues. V lost 8 bases to trimming and J lost 0 bases, with 17 bases between them. CDR3 protein: CASPSSDGSSYNEQFF. Written as DNA, the CDR3 is TGTGCCAGCCCCTCCTCCGACGGGAGCTCCTACAATGAGCAGTTCTTC. Full variable domain (missing parts from reference TRBV28 and TRBJ2-1): DVKVTQSSRYLVKRTGEKVFLECVQDMDHENMFWYRQDPGLGLRLIYFSYDVKMKEKGDIPEGYSVSREKKERFSLILESASTNQTSMYLCASPSSDGSSYNEQFFGPGTRLTVL.